The 24 T cell receptor beta chains listed next were all sequenced from one sample in a study of cytomegalovirus exposure and HLA in healthy donors. Primers: 60 Vbeta forward and 13 Jbeta reverse. The assay was immunoSEQ multiplex PCR, and TCRdb's table has in-frame clones only and misses some. This sample has some 69,000 clones, with 65% to 85% found just once. The sequencing input was PBMCs. These receptors all stem from a woman under 40 in good health and CMV-seronegative.

The chain employs TRBV6-5 and TRBJ1-6; 8 nucleotides line up with TRBD1. This CDR3 contains 14 residues. Germline CDR1 MNHEY, CDR2 SVGAGI. V gave up 6 bases and J gave up 10 bases; unmatched junction bases: 8. CDR3 residues: CASSYGQGGSPLHF. The CDR3 DNA reads TGTGCCAGCAGCTACGGACAGGGAGGGTCACCCCTCCACTTT.

The V gene is TRBV2, the J gene TRBJ1-3; 7 nucleotides match TRBD1. Germline lookup yields CDR1 SNHLY and CDR2 FYNNEI. J lost 1 base, V lost 6 bases, and 3 bases had no gene match. This CDR3 spans 14 amino acids. The CDR3 DNA sequence: TGTGCCAGCAGACGACAGGGATCTGGAAACACCATATATTTT. As protein: CASRRQGSGNTIYF.

V and J are TRBV7-9 and TRBJ2-5; TRBD2 aligns across 7 bases. The CDR3 consists of 14 residues. V shed 4 bases and J 2 bases; nucleotides not matched to a gene: 4. CDR1 SEHNR and CDR2 FQNEAQ come from the germline V gene (reference sequence). CDR3 sequence (DNA): TGTGCCAGCAGCTGGGGGGGGGATCAAGAGACCCAGTACTTC. It is translated as CASSWGGDQETQYF.

The chain has TRBV18 and TRBJ2-1; no clear D. This CDR3 comprises 11 residues. Germline CDR1 and CDR2: KGHSH and LQKENI. The germline V and J ends were trimmed by 6 bases and 5 bases, with 5 bases remaining between them. The CDR3 loop is CASSPDNEQFF. The CDR3 DNA sequence: TGTGCCAGCTCGCCGGACAATGAGCAGTTCTTC.

The chain carries TRBV2 and TRBJ2-5; D possibly corresponds to TRBD1 (5 bases). Per germline, CDR1 SNHLY and CDR2 FYNNEI. Trimming shortened V by 6 bases and J by 4 bases, and 9 bases separated the two germline ends. CDR3 length: 12 amino acids. CDR3 amino acids: CASRDRGETQYF. The CDR3, as DNA: TGTGCCAGCAGAGATAGGGGAGAGACCCAGTACTTC.

This clone has more than one count but fewer than ten. The chain has TRBV19 and TRBJ2-7, with D possibly TRBD2 on 5 matching bases. Trimming removed 3 bases at V and 2 bases at J, with 14 bases between. The germline gives CDR1 LNHDA, CDR2 SQIVND (reference sequence). This CDR3 contains 15 residues. CDR3 nucleotide sequence: TGTGCCAGTAGTATCCGAGGGATGGCAGCCTACGAGCAGTACTTC. This translates into CASSIRGMAAYEQYF.

The chain uses TRBV4-1 and TRBJ2-7, with 9 bases identical to TRBD2. The V gene's germline CDR1 is MGHRA and CDR2 YSYEKL. CDR3 length: 15 amino acids. The junction had 4 bases not matched to a gene; V was cut back by 1 base and J by 3 bases. The DNA for the CDR3 is TGCGCCAGCAGCCAAGGCGTTAGCGGGAGCTACGAGCAGTACGTC. Its translation: CASSQGVSGSYEQYV.

This clone has only a few counts. The chain combines TRBV30 with TRBJ2-7; D not certain. CDR1 and CDR2 from the germline V gene are GTSNPN and SVGIG (reference sequence). The CDR3 contains 12 residues. V shed 1 base and J shed 5 bases, with 9 bases lying between them. Here the CDR3 reads CAWSDLLNEQYF. The CDR3 coding sequence is TGTGCCTGGAGTGATCTACTAAACGAGCAGTACTTC.

The chain recombines TRBV5-1 with TRBJ2-7; 7 bases align to TRBD1. The CDR3 extends over 13 amino acids. Germline CDR1 is SGHRS and CDR2 is YFSETQ. V lost 0 bases, J lost 6 bases, and 3 bases stayed unmatched. The CDR3 reads CASSLGTGREQYV. In nucleotides, the CDR3 is TGCGCCAGCAGCTTGGGGACAGGACGCGAGCAGTACGTC.

The rearrangement links TRBV9 to TRBJ2-3, with 11 bases aligning to TRBD2. This CDR3 contains 16 residues. Germline CDR1 is SGDLS and CDR2 is YYNGEE. The V segment lost 2 bases and the J segment 6 bases; nucleotides outside the gene matches: 8. CDR3 bases: TGTGCCAGCAGCGTGGATAGCGGGGGGGCACGGGATACGCAGTATTTT. This gives the protein CASSVDSGGARDTQYF. Full variable domain (remainder filled in from reference TRBV9 and TRBJ2-3): DSGVTQTPKHLITATGQRVTLRCSPRSGDLSVYWYQQSLDQGLQFLIQYYNGEERAKGNILERFSAQQFPDLHSELNLSSLELGDSALYFCASSVDSGGARDTQYFGPGTRLTVL.

The V gene is TRBV4-3, the J gene TRBJ2-1; D remains ambiguous. The germline gives CDR1 LGHNA, CDR2 YSLEER. CDR3 length: 14 amino acids. Trimming removed 0 bases from V and 6 bases from J, with 9 bases in between. Written as DNA, the CDR3 is TGCGCCAGCAGCCAAGATTTACGGAGCAATGAGCAGTTCTTC. Translating gives CASSQDLRSNEQFF.

This chain joins TRBV13 and TRBJ1-4, with D possibly TRBD1 on 5 matching bases. This CDR3 is built from 15 residues. V lost 4 bases to trimming and J lost 6 bases, with 15 bases between them. Looked up from germline, CDR1 is PRHDT and CDR2 is FYEKMQ (reference sequence). The CDR3 sequence: CASSSRGGRDEKLFF. The CDR3 bases are TGTGCCAGCAGCTCCCGGGGGGGTAGAGATGAAAAACTGTTTTTT.

The V and J genes are TRBV7-2 and TRBJ2-2; no clear D. Per the germline V gene, CDR1 is SGHTA and CDR2 is FQGNSA. Trimming shortened V by 8 bases and J by 2 bases, and 12 bases separated the two germline ends. CDR3 length: 14 amino acids. The CDR3 loop is CASVSNRNTGELFF. DNA of the CDR3: TGTGCCAGCGTTTCGAACAGAAACACCGGGGAGCTGTTTTTT.

This sequence joins TRBV27 and TRBJ1-2; D unresolved. The CDR3 covers 14 residues. V was cut by 3 bases and J by 4 bases, with 12 bases left in between. Germline V gene lookup returns CDR1 MNHEY and CDR2 SMNVEV (reference sequence). In DNA form, the CDR3 reads TGTGCCAGCAGTTTCTTCGGCGGCGGCTATGGCTACACCTTC. It specifies CASSFFGGGYGYTF.

The chain links TRBV19 to TRBJ2-3; 10 positions agree with TRBD2. The CDR3 runs 14 residues. V lost 8 bases to trimming and J lost 1 base; unmatched junction nucleotides: 3. CDR1 is LNHDA, CDR2 SQIVND, per germline (reference sequence). CDR3 coding DNA: TGTGCCAGTCGTCTAGCGGGAGGCACAGATACGCAGTATTTT. Translating it yields CASRLAGGTDTQYF.

The V call is TRBV30, the J call TRBJ2-1, with 12 bases matching TRBD2. Germline V lookup: CDR1 GTSNPN, CDR2 SVGIG (reference sequence). The CDR3 contains 16 residues. Trimming cost V 1 base and J 7 bases; bases outside gene matches: 8. CDR3 amino acids: CAWSDTSGRIFNEQFF. CDR3 nucleotide sequence: TGTGCCTGGAGTGATACTAGCGGGAGGATTTTTAATGAGCAGTTCTTC. Drawing the rest from reference TRBV30 and TRBJ2-1, the complete variable domain is SQTIHQWPATLVQPVGSPLSLECTVEGTSNPNLYWYRQAAGRGLQLLFYSVGIGQISSEVPQNLSASRPQDRQFILSSKKLLLSDSGFYLCAWSDTSGRIFNEQFFGPGTRLTVL.

In regard to this clone: Other DNA sequences in this sample translate to the same CDR3. The chain carries TRBV9 and TRBJ2-2; TRBD2 matches at 9 bases. V trimming: 0 bases; J trimming: 3 bases; junction bases outside the gene matches: 3. Germline V CDR1 and CDR2: SGDLS, YYNGEE. The CDR3 is 16 residues long. The CDR3 region is CASSVVAGGDTGELFF. CDR3 nucleotide sequence: TGTGCCAGCAGCGTAGTGGCGGGGGGGGACACCGGGGAGCTGTTTTTT.

The rearrangement links TRBV6-1 to TRBJ2-1; 7 bases fit TRBD1. The trim removed 4 bases at V and 8 bases at J, leaving 5 bases unmatched. CDR1 and CDR2 from the germline V gene are MNHNS and SASEGT. The CDR3 has 13 amino acids. The CDR3 spells CASSADRAYEQFF. The CDR3 DNA reads TGTGCCAGCAGTGCCGACAGGGCCTATGAGCAGTTCTTC.

A few counts support this clone. The same CDR3 also results from other DNA sequences found in this sample. The genes are TRBV5-1 and TRBJ1-1; no clear D gene. Trimming removed 0 bases from V and 4 bases from J, with 7 bases in between. CDR1 is SGHRS, CDR2 YFSETQ, per germline. The CDR3 extends over 13 amino acids. CDR3 nucleotide sequence: TGCGCCAGCAGCTTGGGCGGGTCCACTGAAGCTTTCTTT. Encoded protein: CASSLGGSTEAFF. Supplemented by reference TRBV5-1 and TRBJ1-1, the full variable domain reads KAGVTQTPRYLIKTRGQQVTLSCSPISGHRSVSWYQQTPGQGLQFLFEYFSETQRNKGNFPGRFSGRQFSNSRSEMNVSTLELGDSALYLCASSLGGSTEAFFGQGTRLTVV.

As regards this clone: One end of the junction is discordant with germline, which a read error may explain. V usage is TRBV7-7 and J usage is TRBJ2-5; D perhaps matches TRBD1 (5 bases). The germline V gene encodes CDR1 SSHAT and CDR2 FNYEAQ (reference sequence). The CDR3 has 15 amino acids. As DNA, the CDR3 is TGTGCTAGCAGCTTAGGGGCAGGGTACCAAGAGACCCAGTACTTC. It codes for CASSLGAGYQETQYF.

A few counts support this clone. V gene TRBV18 combines with J gene TRBJ2-1; D gene ambiguous. The germline gives CDR1 KGHSH, CDR2 LQKENI. Trimming shortened V by 5 bases and J by 5 bases, and 4 bases separated the two germline ends. The CDR3 is 11 amino acids. CDR3 coding DNA: TGTGCCAGCTCATCGGACAATGAGCAGTTCTTC. Protein sequence: CASSSDNEQFF.

The chain recombines TRBV9 with TRBJ2-3, with D maybe TRBD2 (5 bases). The CDR3 loop spans 14 amino acids. Between the trimmed V and J ends, which lost 0 bases and 4 bases, there was a span of 9 bases. Germline CDR1 reads SGDLS; CDR2 reads YYNGEE. This CDR3 reads CASSVAGIADTQYF. DNA for the CDR3: TGTGCCAGCAGCGTAGCGGGGATAGCAGATACGCAGTATTTT.

V and J are TRBV4-1 and TRBJ1-2, with a weak D call TRBD1 (6 bases). Germline CDR1 MGHRA, CDR2 YSYEKL. The germline V and J ends were trimmed by 7 bases and 6 bases, with 21 bases remaining between them. This CDR3 comprises 15 residues. Here the CDR3 DNA reads TGCGCCAGCAAAAAGATCGGCGGCAGGGGCGATGGCTACACCTTC. Its translation: CASKKIGGRGDGYTF.

The J gene is TRBJ2-5, the V gene TRBV5-4; 7 bases are a match to TRBD1. Germline assignment: CDR1 SGHNT and CDR2 YYREEE (reference sequence). The CDR3 has 15 amino acids. J gave up 3 bases and V 3 bases, and 8 bases lay outside the gene matches. The CDR3 nucleotides are TGTGCCAGCAGCTCGTGGACAGGCGGAAAAGAGACCCAGTACTTC. Translation: CASSSWTGGKETQYF.